Listed below are T cell receptor beta chains from one sample, sequenced in a study of PD-1 blockade in classical Hodgkin lymphoma. TCRdb's copy holds only in-frame clones and misses some; the assay was immunoSEQ multiplex PCR. Of roughly 25,000 clones listed, 82% are singletons. The starting material was peripheral blood mononuclear cells (PBMCs), obtained before the second cycle of nivolumab. The receptors derive from a human donor with classical Hodgkin lymphoma. The CDR3 runs from the conserved cysteine through the conserved F or W. The order of the fields is V gene, D gene, J gene, clone size, CDR3 DNA, CDR3 protein. A D gene is named only where the DNA matches it firmly. Rows give clone size only sometimes, using once, few, many, or a class for an expanded clone.

>TRBV5-4|.|TRBJ2-6|.
TGTGCCAGCAGCTTGGTGGTAGGGGTGAGGGCCAACGTCCTGACTTTC
CASSLVVGVRANVLTF
>TRBV11-3|TRBD1|TRBJ2-7|.
TGTGCCAGCAGCTCAAGGACAGGGAGACAGTACTTC
CASSSRTGRQYF
>TRBV15|.|TRBJ2-2|.
TGTGCCACTCCGAGGGAGGAGCACCCCACCGGGGAGCTGTTTTTT
CATPREEHPTGELFF
>TRBV5-6|.|TRBJ1-1|.
TGTGCCAGCAGCTTTGACAGGAACACTGAAGCTTTCTTT
CASSFDRNTEAFF
>TRBV4-1|TRBD1|TRBJ1-5|.
TGCGCCAGCAGCCGTGTAGGACAGGGAGATCAGCCCCAGCATTTT
CASSRVGQGDQPQHF
>TRBV7-2|TRBD1|TRBJ1-1|.
TGTGCCAGCAGCCCGAGGACAGGGGTACGGACTGAAGCTTTCTTT
CASSPRTGVRTEAFF
>TRBV7-9|.|TRBJ2-5|.
TGTGCCAGCAGCCCCCGCCGTAGGAGGGGGCCCCAAGAGACCCAGTACTTC
CASSPRRRRGPQETQYF
>TRBV5-6|TRBD2|TRBJ2-1|.
TGTGCCAGCAGCCGTGGGACTAGAGACAATGAGCAGTTCTTC
CASSRGTRDNEQFF
>TRBV27|TRBD1|TRBJ2-3|few
TGTGCCAGCAGCCCCCCGAGACAGGGTGCAGATACGCAGTATTTT
CASSPPRQGADTQYF
>TRBV9|TRBD1|TRBJ2-2|.
TGTGCCAGCAGCGGTGGGGGGACAGGGGACACCGGGGAGCTGTTTTTT
CASSGGGTGDTGELFF
>TRBV13|.|TRBJ1-1|.
TGTGCCAGCAGCTTCATCAGGCAGAACACTGAAGCTTTCTTT
CASSFIRQNTEAFF
>TRBV21-1|.|TRBJ2-7|once
TGTGCCAGCAGCAAAGCGCCCGCCGAGCAGTACTTC
CASSKAPAEQYF
>TRBV6-4|.|TRBJ2-3|.
TGTGCCAGCAGTGACCCCCCGGGAGAGAGCACAGATACGCAGTATTTT
CASSDPPGESTDTQYF
>TRBV2|.|TRBJ1-1|.
TGTGCCAGCAGTGCATGGAGGGGGAACACTGAAGCTTTCTTT
CASSAWRGNTEAFF
>TRBV6-6|.|TRBJ1-1|.
TGTGCCAGCGGATCGGCTTTCTTT
CASGSAFF
>TRBV19|.|TRBJ1-2|.
TGTGCCAGTACGGACCAGCGTCCCCCTAACTATGGCTACACCTTC
CASTDQRPPNYGYTF
>TRBV4-2|.|TRBJ2-7|.
TGTGCCAGCAGCCCACCCCCCCAGGGGCCGGGACTTTACGAGCAGTACTTC
CASSPPPQGPGLYEQYF
>TRBV5-5|TRBD1|TRBJ2-3|.
TGTGCCAGCTGCCAGACAGGGGCTAGCACAGATACGCAGTATTTT
CASCQTGASTDTQYF
>TRBV27|.|TRBJ2-1|.
TGTGCCAGCAGCCCACAGGGGAGGGTGTGGAATGAGCAGTTCTTC
CASSPQGRVWNEQFF
>TRBV28|.|TRBJ1-4|.
TGTGCCAGCAGGGGGGGGCTGGGTGAAAAACTGTTTTTT
CASRGGLGEKLFF
>TRBV11-2|.|TRBJ2-7|once
TGTGCCAGCAGCCCACAATCAGGACTTAGCTACGAGCAGTACTTC
CASSPQSGLSYEQYF
>TRBV6-1|.|TRBJ2-1|.
TGTGCCAGCAGTGAAATCTCATTGGGAGACTACAATGAGCAGTTCTTC
CASSEISLGDYNEQFF
>TRBV7-3|TRBD1|TRBJ1-1|.
TGTGCCAGCAGCTTAGGACCCGACAGGGGTGAAGCTTTCTTT
CASSLGPDRGEAFF
>TRBV6-5|.|TRBJ1-2|.
TGTGCCAGCAGGGTTACAGGGTCTTCGGGCTACACCTTC
CASRVTGSSGYTF
>TRBV29-1|.|TRBJ2-2|.
TGCAGCGTTGAAAAATCGTGGGACACCGGGGAGCTGTTTTTT
CSVEKSWDTGELFF
>TRBV14|.|TRBJ1-4|.
TGTGCCAGCAGCCGGGACCGTTACCGGTCAACTAATGAAAAACTGTTTTTT
CASSRDRYRSTNEKLFF
>TRBV7-9|TRBD2|TRBJ2-5|.
TGTGCCAGCATCGAAGCGGGGAGGGAGACCCAGTACTTC
CASIEAGRETQYF
>TRBV9|.|TRBJ2-1|few
TGTGCCAGCAGCGTAGGAAAGGGCCGGCCGTTCTTC
CASSVGKGRPFF
>TRBV6-5|TRBD1|TRBJ1-4|.
TGTGCCAGCAGTTACGGGACAGGGACTAATGAAAAACTGTTTTTT
CASSYGTGTNEKLFF
>TRBV5-6|.|TRBJ1-1|.
TGTGCCAGCGGTGCTGGGAGGACTGAAGCTTTCTTT
CASGAGRTEAFF
>TRBV7-8|.|TRBJ2-7|.
TGTGCCAGCAGCTCCCGACGGTTGAGCTCCTACGAGCAGTACTTC
CASSSRRLSSYEQYF
>TRBV28|.|TRBJ1-1|.
TGTGCCAGCAGTTGGGCAGGTCGGACTGAAGCTTTCTTT
CASSWAGRTEAFF
>TRBV7-3|TRBD1|TRBJ1-6|.
TGTGCCAGCAGCCCCTATGGGGACAGGGCTAATTCACCCCTCCACTTT
CASSPYGDRANSPLHF
>TRBV29-1|.|TRBJ1-1|.
TGCAGCGTCGGTCGACAGCTGAACACTGAAGCTTTCTTT
CSVGRQLNTEAFF
>TRBV19|.|TRBJ1-3|.
TGTGCCAGTAGTATAGGCAGGGAGGGAAACACCATATATTTT
CASSIGREGNTIYF
>TRBV28|TRBD1|TRBJ1-4|.
TGTGCCAGCAGTTTATCCGGGACAGGGACCGAAAAACTGTTTTTT
CASSLSGTGTEKLFF
>TRBV19|TRBD1|TRBJ1-2|.
TGTGCCAGTAGTACCGAGGGGACAGAGCGAAAGCCCAGCTTC
CASSTEGTERKPSF
>TRBV19|.|TRBJ1-5|few
TGTGCCGCTGCGGTGGACTGGAATCAGCCCCAGCATTTT
CAAAVDWNQPQHF
>TRBV6-1|.|TRBJ1-4|once
TGTGCCAGCCTACAAAGCTCAACTAATGAAAAACTGTTTTTT
CASLQSSTNEKLFF
>TRBV9|TRBD1|TRBJ2-5|.
TGTGCCAGCAGCGCCGGGGACAGGGCGGGCGAGACCCAGTACTTC
CASSAGDRAGETQYF
>TRBV5-1|.|TRBJ1-4|.
TGCGCCAGCAAGGGAGGTGGGGTTGAAAAACTGTTTTTT
CASKGGGVEKLFF
>TRBV9|.|TRBJ1-1|.
TGTGCCAGCAGCGTAGCTGAAGGAATGAACACTGAAGCTTTCTTT
CASSVAEGMNTEAFF
>TRBV9|.|TRBJ1-3|.
TGTGCCAGCAGCGCCAACGGTTACTCTGGAAACACCATATATTTT
CASSANGYSGNTIYF
>TRBV29-1|.|TRBJ2-1|.
TGCAGCGTTGAAAAGGGTCCTCCTGAGCAGTTCTTC
CSVEKGPPEQFF
>TRBV7-3|.|TRBJ2-3|.
TGTGCCAGCAGCTTAATTAGCACAGATACGCAGTATTTT
CASSLISTDTQYF
>TRBV10-3|.|TRBJ2-7|.
TGTGCCATCAGTGAGTCGACTTACGAGCAGTACTTC
CAISESTYEQYF
>TRBV5-6|.|TRBJ1-6|.
TGTGCCAGCAGCCTGCCGGACATGGGCAATTCACCCCTCCACTTT
CASSLPDMGNSPLHF
>TRBV5-6|TRBD1|TRBJ2-4|once
TGTGCCAGCAGCGCAGTCCCGACAGGGGCCAAAAACATTCAGTACTTC
CASSAVPTGAKNIQYF
>TRBV4-2|TRBD2|TRBJ2-2|once
TGTGCCAGCAGCCCGACTAGCGCGAACACCGGGGAGCTGTTTTTT
CASSPTSANTGELFF
>TRBV7-9|TRBD1|TRBJ1-3|.
TGTGCCAGCAGCTCCGGACAGGGAGCGGGAAACACCATATATTTT
CASSSGQGAGNTIYF
>TRBV19|.|TRBJ2-2|medium-sized
TGTGCCAGTAGTATAATTGGGCCAATCAACACCGGGGAGCTGTTTTTT
CASSIIGPINTGELFF
>TRBV7-2|TRBD1|TRBJ2-4|.
TGTGCCAGCAGCCTAGGACAGGACATAACTCGCATTCAGTACTTC
CASSLGQDITRIQYF
>TRBV7-8|.|TRBJ1-4|.
TGTGCCAGCAGCTTAATGGGGGCGGCAACTAATGAAAAACTGTTTTTT
CASSLMGAATNEKLFF
>TRBV5-5|TRBD1|TRBJ2-7|.
TGTGCCAGCAGCCCCTCCGGGACAGGGGCATACGAGCAGTACTTC
CASSPSGTGAYEQYF
>TRBV4-1|TRBD1|TRBJ2-2|.
TGCGCCAGCAGCCAAGAAGGGGGCCTGGGGACCGGGGAGCTGTTTTTT
CASSQEGGLGTGELFF
>TRBV11-2|TRBD2|TRBJ2-1|.
TGTGCCAGCAGCCCCGGGACTAGCGGGGGCCGACAGCAGTTCTTC
CASSPGTSGGRQQFF
>TRBV4-3|.|TRBJ1-1|few
TGCGCCAGCAGCCAAGATTCAGGGTTCACTGAAGCTTTCTTT
CASSQDSGFTEAFF
>TRBV7-2|.|TRBJ2-3|.
TGTGCCAGCAGCTTAAGTAGAACAGATACGCAGTATTTT
CASSLSRTDTQYF